Below, 26 T cell receptor beta chains from the same sample are listed, as sequenced in a study of shared clonotypes between healthy human individuals. Only in-frame clones appear in the TCRdb table, and some are missing; sequencing was by immunoSEQ multiplex PCR. The sample consists of some 2.3 million clones, 85% to 95% of them appearing once. Sequencing was performed on naive CD4+ T cells from PBMCs. Specified subset: CD45RA+ positively selected. These receptors all come from a man between 18 and 29 years old in good health. Some clones in this sample may be carry-over from other donors' samples.

In this sample, this clone turned up once. The rearrangement uses TRBV28 and TRBJ2-2; possible D gene TRBD2, 6 bases. The CDR3 has 14 residues. Trimming took off 6 bases at V and 8 bases at J, with 16 bases between the two ends. Germline CDR1 reads MDHEN; CDR2 reads SYDVKM. This chain's CDR3 is CASRHLGLEGELFF. DNA of the CDR3: TGTGCCAGCAGGCATTTGGGACTGGAGGGGGAGCTGTTTTTT. Full variable domain (remainder filled in from reference TRBV28 and TRBJ2-2): DVKVTQSSRYLVKRTGEKVFLECVQDMDHENMFWYRQDPGLGLRLIYFSYDVKMKEKGDIPEGYSVSREKKERFSLILESASTNQTSMYLCASRHLGLEGELFFGEGSRLTVL.

The gene calls are TRBV14 and TRBJ2-7; TRBD2 might be the D (6 bases). Germline-derived CDR1 and CDR2 are SGHDN and FVKESK. Trimming stripped 5 bases from V and 4 bases from J, with 15 bases between. CDR3 length equals 14 residues. Written as DNA, the CDR3 is TGTGCCAGCAGCTCCGATGTGGGGGGTTACGAGCAGTACTTC. Its translation: CASSSDVGGYEQYF. Complete variable domain (other parts from reference TRBV14 and TRBJ2-7): EAGVTQFPSHSVIEKGQTVTLRCDPISGHDNLYWYRRVMGKEIKFLLHFVKESKQDESGMPNNRFLAERTGGTYSTLKVQPAELEDSGVYFCASSSDVGGYEQYFGPGTRLTVT.

The chain employs TRBV12-5 and TRBJ2-3; 10 nucleotides line up with TRBD2. Germline assignment: CDR1 LGHNT and CDR2 FRNRAP. This CDR3 has 20 residues. J lost 0 bases, V lost 7 bases, and 19 bases had no gene match. As DNA, the CDR3 is TGTGCTAGTGCCCTGGGGGCGGGTTTAGCGGGAGGTACTAGCACAGATACGCAGTATTTT. Residues: CASALGAGLAGGTSTDTQYF.

CDR3 sequence: CASSLIAERSYEQYF. The CDR3 DNA follows: TGTGCCAGCAGCTTGATCGCGGAAAGGTCCTACGAGCAGTACTTC. The chain is built from TRBV5-5 and TRBJ2-7; D ambiguous. This CDR3 is 15 amino acids long. Germline CDR1 SGHKS, CDR2 YYEKEE (reference sequence). Trimming removed 1 base at V and 1 base at J, with 12 bases between.

The J gene is TRBJ2-3, the V gene TRBV27, with D perhaps TRBD2 (5 bases). This CDR3 is built from 13 residues. Trimming took 4 bases from V and 5 from J, leaving 10 bases between them. The germline V gene encodes CDR1 MNHEY and CDR2 SMNVEV (reference sequence). DNA for the CDR3: TGTGCCAGCAGTTACCGGAGGTTAGATACGCAGTATTTT. Amino acids: CASSYRRLDTQYF.

V and J are TRBV29-1 and TRBJ1-1; D uncertain. The CDR3 has 14 residues. Germline lookup yields CDR1 SQVTM and CDR2 ANQGSEA. Between the trimmed V and J ends, which lost 4 bases and 5 bases, there was a span of 17 bases. In nucleotides, the CDR3 is TGCAGCGTTGCAGGAAGGGAGCGAAGAACTGAAGCTTTCTTT. The encoded protein is CSVAGRERRTEAFF.

The CDR3 DNA is TGTGCCAGCAGCTTGGGGACAGTGTACGAGCAGTACTTC. Translating gives CASSLGTVYEQYF. The chain links TRBV5-4 to TRBJ2-7; maybe TRBD1 (6 bases). Per the germline V gene, CDR1 is SGHNT and CDR2 is YYREEE (reference sequence). V lost 0 bases and J lost 4, with 8 bases in between. This CDR3 has 13 amino acids.

The V and J genes are TRBV11-3 and TRBJ2-2; D ambiguous. The CDR3 has 15 residues. V was pared by 0 bases and J by 0 bases, with 5 bases between. CDR1 is SGHNT and CDR2 is YENEEA in the germline V gene. The CDR3 region is CASSLDRSNTGELFF. In nucleotides, the CDR3 is TGTGCCAGCAGCTTAGACAGGTCGAACACCGGGGAGCTGTTTTTT.

The genes are TRBV6-1 and TRBJ2-5; D call uncertain. The CDR3 runs 11 residues. Germline V CDR1 and CDR2: MNHNS, SASEGT. V dropped 7 bases and J dropped 5 bases, with 8 bases sitting between them. CDR3 in DNA: TGTGCCAGCAACTGGAAGGAGACCCAGTACTTC. It is translated as CASNWKETQYF.

The J gene is TRBJ1-1, the V gene TRBV5-1; D might be TRBD1 (6 bases). Trimming took 4 bases from V and 3 from J, leaving 7 bases between them. CDR1 is SGHRS, CDR2 YFSETQ, per germline. This CDR3 contains 12 residues. The chain's CDR3 is CASSRTDTEAFF. CDR3 in DNA: TGCGCCAGCAGCAGGACAGACACTGAAGCTTTCTTT.

Worth noting for this clone: Other DNA sequences from this sample encode an identical CDR3 as well. This chain joins TRBV5-1 and TRBJ1-2; maybe TRBD1 (6 bases). V dropped 3 bases and J dropped 8 bases, with 11 bases sitting between them. Germline CDR1 SGHRS, CDR2 YFSETQ. The CDR3 sequence is 12 residues long. The CDR3 DNA is TGCGCCAGCAGCTCTAACAGGGAAGGCTACACCTTC. This translates into CASSSNREGYTF.

This chain connects TRBV7-2 to TRBJ2-1; D is ambiguous. The V gene's germline CDR1 is SGHTA and CDR2 FQGNSA. With 8 bases removed from V and 4 bases from J, the gap between germline ends came to 21 bases. The CDR3 contains 16 residues. CDR3 residues: CASHSQVGIRYNEQFF. CDR3 nucleotide sequence: TGTGCCAGCCACTCCCAGGTGGGGATAAGATACAATGAGCAGTTCTTC.

The V gene is TRBV27, the J gene TRBJ2-2, with D unresolved. The CDR3 consists of 16 residues. Looked up from germline, CDR1 is MNHEY and CDR2 is SMNVEV (reference sequence). The V and J ends lost 0 bases and 4 bases respectively, with 12 bases between them. The CDR3 bases are TGTGCCAGCAGTTTATCGTGGGGTCGACCCACCGGGGAGCTGTTTTTT. Translation: CASSLSWGRPTGELFF.

This rearrangement joins TRBV29-1 to TRBJ2-5; D gene unclear. V was cut by 5 bases and J by 0 bases, with 7 bases left in between. The CDR3 extends over 12 amino acids. Germline CDR1 and CDR2: SQVTM and ANQGSEA. CDR3 DNA sequence: TGCAGCGTTCGTCGGAACCAAGAGACCCAGTACTTC. This translates into CSVRRNQETQYF.

The chain is built from TRBV28 and TRBJ1-3; D remains unclear. Germline V gene lookup returns CDR1 MDHEN and CDR2 SYDVKM. V was clipped by 3 bases and J by 1 base, with 10 bases between them. CDR3 size: 15 residues. This chain's CDR3 is CASSFGSPSGNTIYF. In nucleotides, the CDR3 is TGTGCCAGCAGTTTCGGCAGCCCGTCTGGAAACACCATATATTTT. The entire variable domain, with the rest obtained from reference TRBV28 and TRBJ1-3, is as follows: DVKVTQSSRYLVKRTGEKVFLECVQDMDHENMFWYRQDPGLGLRLIYFSYDVKMKEKGDIPEGYSVSREKKERFSLILESASTNQTSMYLCASSFGSPSGNTIYFGEGSWLTVV.

The CDR3 coding sequence is TGTGCCAGCAGCTTGACGGACGAGGGGACGACCCAGTACTTC. As protein: CASSLTDEGTTQYF. The genes are TRBV5-4 and TRBJ2-5; D possibly uses TRBD1 or TRBD2 (5 bases each). The V gene lost 1 base and the J gene lost 7 bases, with 14 bases spanning the gap. This CDR3 has 14 amino acids. Germline assignment: CDR1 SGHNT and CDR2 YYREEE (reference sequence).

This rearrangement joins TRBV7-9 to TRBJ1-4, with 8 nucleotides matching TRBD1. V shed 5 bases, J shed 0 bases, and the junction held 11 bases outside the gene matches. This CDR3 has 18 amino acids. Germline V gene data show CDR1 as SEHNR and CDR2 as FQNEAQ (reference sequence). This chain's CDR3 is CASSPGQAQYATNEKLFF. CDR3 bases: TGTGCCAGCAGCCCGGGACAGGCCCAATACGCAACTAATGAAAAACTGTTTTTT.

The J gene is TRBJ2-3, the V gene TRBV7-2; no definite D call. The CDR3 runs 11 residues. Trimming left V 5 bases short and J 9 bases short, with 9 bases between. Germline lookup yields CDR1 SGHTA and CDR2 FQGNSA. The CDR3 DNA is TGTGCCAGCAGCCCCGCCCCGACGCAGTATTTT. It is translated as CASSPAPTQYF.

In the case of this clone: Other DNA sequences in the sample encode the same CDR3. J is TRBJ1-3 and V is TRBV5-1, with D possibly TRBD1 on 5 matching bases. Trimming pared 0 bases from V and 3 bases from J, leaving 10 bases between. Germline V gene data show CDR1 as SGHRS and CDR2 as YFSETQ. CDR3 length equals 15 residues. The CDR3 nucleotides read TGCGCCAGCAGCTTGGAGGGGCAGGGTGGAAACACCATATATTTT. It translates to CASSLEGQGGNTIYF.

This clone was detected only a few times. V and J are TRBV7-3 and TRBJ1-1; no clear D gene. The germline gives CDR1 SGHTA, CDR2 FQGTGA. The CDR3 contains 15 residues. With 3 bases removed from V and 1 base from J, the gap between germline ends came to 12 bases. For the CDR3, the DNA is TGTGCCAGCAGCTTGGCTCCTATTGGGAACACTGAAGCTTTCTTT. This encodes CASSLAPIGNTEAFF.

The chain employs TRBV10-3 and TRBJ2-7, with 11 positions matching TRBD1. J lost 2 bases, V lost 6 bases, and 6 bases had no gene match. This CDR3 spans 15 amino acids. Germline CDR1 reads ENHRY; CDR2 reads SYGVKD. CDR3 nucleotide sequence: TGTGCCATCAGGAAAGGGACAGGGGGTACCTACGAGCAGTACTTC. Its protein is CAIRKGTGGTYEQYF.

The chain recombines TRBV28 with TRBJ2-7, with 7 positions matching TRBD1. V lost 4 bases, J lost 6 bases, and 9 bases stayed unmatched. The CDR3 runs to 14 residues. Per the germline V gene, CDR1 is MDHEN and CDR2 is SYDVKM. The chain's CDR3 is CASSSDRASGEQYF. DNA for the CDR3: TGTGCCAGCAGTTCCGACAGGGCGTCCGGCGAGCAGTACTTC. The full variable domain, rest sourced from reference TRBV28 and TRBJ2-7, is DVKVTQSSRYLVKRTGEKVFLECVQDMDHENMFWYRQDPGLGLRLIYFSYDVKMKEKGDIPEGYSVSREKKERFSLILESASTNQTSMYLCASSSDRASGEQYFGPGTRLTVT.

V usage is TRBV19 and J usage is TRBJ2-7, with D perhaps given as TRBD1 or TRBD2 (5 bases each). There are 15 residues in the CDR3. Trimming shortened V by 5 bases and J by 1 base, and 15 bases separated the two germline ends. Per germline, CDR1 LNHDA and CDR2 SQIVND (reference sequence). The CDR3 sequence: CASSSEGSGSYEQYF. The CDR3 DNA follows: TGTGCCAGTAGTTCCGAGGGGTCCGGTTCCTACGAGCAGTACTTC.

The V call is TRBV5-4, the J call TRBJ2-1; 7 bases map to TRBD2. Trimming removed 2 bases from V and 4 bases from J; junction bases left unmatched: 3. Per germline, CDR1 SGHNT and CDR2 YYREEE (reference sequence). CDR3 length: 14 amino acids. In DNA form, the CDR3 reads TGTGCCAGCAGCTTTACGGGAGGATACAATGAGCAGTTCTTC. Translating it yields CASSFTGGYNEQFF.

The chain employs TRBV7-2 and TRBJ2-2; TRBD1 or TRBD2 may be the D gene (5 bases each). The CDR3 consists of 16 residues. Germline V gene sequence: CDR1 SGHTA, CDR2 FQGNSA. Trimming shortened V by 5 bases and J by 1 base, and 14 bases separated the two germline ends. The CDR3 is CASSAWDQRNTGELFF. CDR3 nucleotides: TGTGCCAGCAGCGCCTGGGACCAGAGGAACACCGGGGAGCTGTTTTTT.

The chain couples TRBV7-9 to TRBJ1-5; 9 bases fit TRBD1. The CDR3 has 15 amino acids. Germline V lookup: CDR1 SEHNR, CDR2 FQNEAQ (reference sequence). Germline trimming cut 4 bases from V and 6 bases from J; bases unmatched to any gene: 7. CDR3 sequence: CASSSDGTGSQPQHF. The CDR3, as DNA: TGTGCCAGCAGCTCAGACGGGACAGGGAGTCAGCCCCAGCATTTT.